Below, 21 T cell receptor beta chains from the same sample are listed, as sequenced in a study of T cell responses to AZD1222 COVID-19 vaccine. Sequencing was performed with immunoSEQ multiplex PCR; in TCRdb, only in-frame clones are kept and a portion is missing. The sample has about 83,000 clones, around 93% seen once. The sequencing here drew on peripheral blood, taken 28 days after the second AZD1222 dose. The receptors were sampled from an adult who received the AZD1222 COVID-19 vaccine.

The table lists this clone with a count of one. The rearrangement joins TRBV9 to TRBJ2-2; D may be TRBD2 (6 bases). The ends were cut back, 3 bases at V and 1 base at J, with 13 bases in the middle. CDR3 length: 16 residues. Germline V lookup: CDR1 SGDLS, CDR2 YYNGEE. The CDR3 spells CASSDRDSLNTGELFF. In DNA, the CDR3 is TGTGCCAGCAGCGACCGGGACTCCCTGAACACCGGGGAGCTGTTTTTT.

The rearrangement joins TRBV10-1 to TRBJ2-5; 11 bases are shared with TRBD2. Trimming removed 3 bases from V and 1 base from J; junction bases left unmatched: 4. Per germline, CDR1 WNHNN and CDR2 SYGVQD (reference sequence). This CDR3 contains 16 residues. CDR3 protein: CASSDPGTSGQETQYF. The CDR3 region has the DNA TGCGCCAGCAGTGACCCGGGGACTAGCGGCCAAGAGACCCAGTACTTC.

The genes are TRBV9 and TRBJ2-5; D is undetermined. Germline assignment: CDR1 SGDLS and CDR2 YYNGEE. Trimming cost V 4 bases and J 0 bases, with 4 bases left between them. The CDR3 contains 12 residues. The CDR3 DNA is TGTGCCAGCAGCCCCTACCAAGAGACCCAGTACTTC. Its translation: CASSPYQETQYF.

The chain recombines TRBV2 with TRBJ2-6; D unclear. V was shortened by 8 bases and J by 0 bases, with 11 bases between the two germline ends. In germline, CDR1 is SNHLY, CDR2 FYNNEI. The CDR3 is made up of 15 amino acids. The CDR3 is CASLRLSSGANVLTF. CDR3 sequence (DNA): TGTGCCAGCTTACGACTTAGCTCTGGGGCCAACGTCCTGACTTTC. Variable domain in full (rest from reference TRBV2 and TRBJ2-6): EPEVTQTPSHQVTQMGQEVILRCVPISNHLYFYWYRQILGQKVEFLVSFYNNEISEKSEIFDDQFSVERPDGSNFTLKIRSTKLEDSAMYFCASLRLSSGANVLTFGAGSRLTVL.

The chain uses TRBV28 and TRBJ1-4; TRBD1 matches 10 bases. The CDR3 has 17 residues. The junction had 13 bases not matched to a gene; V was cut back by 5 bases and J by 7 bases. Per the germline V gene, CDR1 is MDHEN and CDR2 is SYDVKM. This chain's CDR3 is CASSLLDRGMVGEKLFF. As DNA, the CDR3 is TGTGCCAGCAGTCTTTTGGACAGGGGGATGGTCGGTGAAAAACTGTTTTTT.

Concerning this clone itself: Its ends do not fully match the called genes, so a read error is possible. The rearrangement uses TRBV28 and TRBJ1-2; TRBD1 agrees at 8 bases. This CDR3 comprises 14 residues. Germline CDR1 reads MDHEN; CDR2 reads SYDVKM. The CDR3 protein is CASRPGQEPAGHTF. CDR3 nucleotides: TGTGCCAGCAGGCCGGGACAGGAACCCGCTGGCCACACCTTC.

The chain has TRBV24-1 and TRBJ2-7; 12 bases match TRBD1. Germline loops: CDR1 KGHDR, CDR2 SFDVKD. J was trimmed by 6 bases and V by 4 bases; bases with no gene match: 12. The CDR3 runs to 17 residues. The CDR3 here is CATSDPGTGGGFSEQYF. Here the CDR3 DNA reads TGTGCCACCAGTGACCCTGGGACAGGGGGCGGGTTCAGCGAGCAGTACTTC.

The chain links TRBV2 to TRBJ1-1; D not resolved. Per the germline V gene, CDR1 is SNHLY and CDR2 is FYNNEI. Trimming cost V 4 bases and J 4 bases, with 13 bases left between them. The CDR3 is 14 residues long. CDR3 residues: CASSVGTLTTEAFF. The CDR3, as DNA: TGTGCCAGCAGTGTTGGCACGCTTACCACTGAAGCTTTCTTT.

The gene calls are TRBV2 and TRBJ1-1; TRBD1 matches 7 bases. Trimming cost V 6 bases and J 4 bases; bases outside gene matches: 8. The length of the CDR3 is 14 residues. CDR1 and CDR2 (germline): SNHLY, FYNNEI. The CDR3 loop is CASSRQGRGTEAFF. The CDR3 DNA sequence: TGTGCCAGCAGCAGACAGGGCCGGGGCACTGAAGCTTTCTTT.

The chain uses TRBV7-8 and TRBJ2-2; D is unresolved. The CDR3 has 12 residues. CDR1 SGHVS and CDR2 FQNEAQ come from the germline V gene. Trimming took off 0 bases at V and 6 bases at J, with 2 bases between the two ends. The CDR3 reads CASSLAAGELFF. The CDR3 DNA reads TGTGCCAGCAGCTTAGCGGCCGGGGAGCTGTTTTTT.

The CDR3 DNA is TGTGCCAGCAGCGCGACCGGGACAGGGGGAATCTACGAGCAGTACTTC. The encoded protein is CASSATGTGGIYEQYF. This chain links TRBV27 with TRBJ2-7, with TRBD1 matching 11 bases. The CDR3 totals 16 residues. V lost 6 bases, J lost 3 bases, and 10 bases stayed unmatched. Germline lookup yields CDR1 MNHEY and CDR2 SMNVEV (reference sequence).

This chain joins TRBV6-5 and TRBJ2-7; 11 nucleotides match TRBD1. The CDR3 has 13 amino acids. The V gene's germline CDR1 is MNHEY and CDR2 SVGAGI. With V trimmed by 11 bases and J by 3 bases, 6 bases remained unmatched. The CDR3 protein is CAVLGTGGYEQYF. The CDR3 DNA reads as TGTGCCGTTCTTGGGACAGGGGGCTACGAGCAGTACTTC.

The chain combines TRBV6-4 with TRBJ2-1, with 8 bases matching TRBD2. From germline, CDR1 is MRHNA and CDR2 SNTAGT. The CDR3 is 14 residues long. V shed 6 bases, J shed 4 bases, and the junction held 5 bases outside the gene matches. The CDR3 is CASSTSGDYNEQFF. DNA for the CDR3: TGTGCCAGCAGCACTAGCGGTGATTACAATGAGCAGTTCTTC.

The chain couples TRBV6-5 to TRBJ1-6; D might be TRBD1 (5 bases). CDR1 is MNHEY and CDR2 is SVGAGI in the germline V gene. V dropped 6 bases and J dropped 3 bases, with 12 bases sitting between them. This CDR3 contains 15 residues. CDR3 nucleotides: TGTGCCAGCAGCCTTTCGACAGACTATAATTCACCCCTCCACTTT. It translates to CASSLSTDYNSPLHF.

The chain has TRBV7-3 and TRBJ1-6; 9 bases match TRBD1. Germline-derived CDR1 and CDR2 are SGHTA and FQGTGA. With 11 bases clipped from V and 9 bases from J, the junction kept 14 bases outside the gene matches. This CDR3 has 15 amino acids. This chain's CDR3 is CAVRGQGPIGSPLHF. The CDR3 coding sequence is TGTGCCGTTCGGGGACAGGGTCCTATAGGTTCACCCCTCCACTTT.

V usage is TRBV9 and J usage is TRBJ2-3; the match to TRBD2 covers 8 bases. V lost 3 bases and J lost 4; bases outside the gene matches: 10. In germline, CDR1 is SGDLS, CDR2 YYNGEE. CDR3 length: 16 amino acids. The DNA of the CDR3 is TGTGCCAGCAGCGCTCGTCCCGGGAGGGCCGCAGATACGCAGTATTTT. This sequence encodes CASSARPGRAADTQYF.

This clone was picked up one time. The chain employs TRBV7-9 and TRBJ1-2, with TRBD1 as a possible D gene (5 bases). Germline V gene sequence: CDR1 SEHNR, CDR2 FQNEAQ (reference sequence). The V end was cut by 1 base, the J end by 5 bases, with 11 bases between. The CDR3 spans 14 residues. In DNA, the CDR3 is TGTGCCAGCAGCTTAGGGGGCAGGGAATATGGCTACACCTTC. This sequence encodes CASSLGGREYGYTF.

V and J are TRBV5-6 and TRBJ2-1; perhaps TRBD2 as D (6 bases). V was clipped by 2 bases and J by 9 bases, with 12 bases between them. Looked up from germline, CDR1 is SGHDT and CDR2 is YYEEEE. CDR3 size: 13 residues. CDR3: CASSFGGSGEQFF. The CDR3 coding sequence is TGTGCCAGCAGCTTTGGAGGGAGTGGTGAGCAGTTCTTC.

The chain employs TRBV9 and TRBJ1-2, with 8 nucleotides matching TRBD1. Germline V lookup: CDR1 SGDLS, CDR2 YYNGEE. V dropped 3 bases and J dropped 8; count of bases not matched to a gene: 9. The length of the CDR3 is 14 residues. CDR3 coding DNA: TGTGCCAGCAGCGCCGGGACAGGAGAATTGGGCTACACCTTC. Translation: CASSAGTGELGYTF.

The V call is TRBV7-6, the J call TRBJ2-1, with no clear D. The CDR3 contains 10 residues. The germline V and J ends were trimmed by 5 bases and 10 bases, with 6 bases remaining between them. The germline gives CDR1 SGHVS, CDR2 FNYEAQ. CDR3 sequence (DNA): TGTGCCAGCAGCAAATACGAGCAGTTCTTC. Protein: CASSKYEQFF.

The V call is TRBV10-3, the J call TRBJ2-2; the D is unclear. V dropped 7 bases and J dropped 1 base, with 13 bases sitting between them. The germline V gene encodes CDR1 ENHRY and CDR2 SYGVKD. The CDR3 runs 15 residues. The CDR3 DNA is TGTGCCATCATGAAAGGATTGGAGAACACCGGGGAGCTGTTTTTT. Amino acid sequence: CAIMKGLENTGELFF.